The clone carrying this TCR beta chain was observed a few times. The data were obtained in a study of T cell repertoires in cytomegalovirus infection. CDR1 MGHDK and CDR2 SYGVNS come from the germline V gene. Trimming stripped 4 bases from V and 2 bases from J, with 9 bases between. This CDR3 is 13 amino acids long. MiXCR was run by TCRdb on the reads, yielding one entry per CDR3 protein. The repertoire consists of over 200,000 distinct CDR3 sequences, with roughly 15% occurring once and the leading ten covering 8.5% to 9%. Sequencing was done on a sample of PBMCs. The source of this sequence is a human donor in good health (CMV status not recorded). Some clones in this sample may be carry-over from other donors' samples. V usage is TRBV25-1 and J usage is TRBJ2-7; D is unclear. In nucleotides, the CDR3 is TGTGCCAGCAGTGGGATATACGCCTACGAGCAGTACTTC. Translated, it gives CASSGIYAYEQYF.